The entry below describes one T cell receptor beta chain. With baseline, cycle 4 day 1, and cycle 7 day 1 as timepoints, blood was sampled. This entry comes from a study of OX40 agonist ivuxolimab in advanced cancers. Study overall: Six ivuxolimab dose levels, 0.01 to 10 mg/kg, were given intravenously every 2 weeks. Hepatocellular carcinoma, melanoma, renal cell or head and neck cancer occurred in dose-escalation patients. Cohort: 65% to 90% men, mean age about 60, aged about 23 to 80.

The assay was immunoSEQ multiplex PCR, and TCRdb's table has in-frame clones only and misses some. This sample has roughly 64,000 clones, with about 89% found just once. Deletions cut 5 bases from V and 0 bases from J, with 15 bases between. Germline-derived CDR1 and CDR2 are SGHAT and FQNNGV. CDR3 length: 16 residues. Here the sequenced sample was CD4+ or CD8+ T cells sorted from blood, taken in a trial of the OX40 agonist ivuxolimab. The sequence was collected from an adult with an advanced solid tumor such as melanoma, head and neck, liver or kidney cancer. J is TRBJ2-3 and V is TRBV11-2; D is unclear. The CDR3 nucleotides read TGTGCCAGCAGCCCGCCGTATGCGGTCAGCACAGATACGCAGTATTTT. Encoded protein: CASSPPYAVSTDTQYF.